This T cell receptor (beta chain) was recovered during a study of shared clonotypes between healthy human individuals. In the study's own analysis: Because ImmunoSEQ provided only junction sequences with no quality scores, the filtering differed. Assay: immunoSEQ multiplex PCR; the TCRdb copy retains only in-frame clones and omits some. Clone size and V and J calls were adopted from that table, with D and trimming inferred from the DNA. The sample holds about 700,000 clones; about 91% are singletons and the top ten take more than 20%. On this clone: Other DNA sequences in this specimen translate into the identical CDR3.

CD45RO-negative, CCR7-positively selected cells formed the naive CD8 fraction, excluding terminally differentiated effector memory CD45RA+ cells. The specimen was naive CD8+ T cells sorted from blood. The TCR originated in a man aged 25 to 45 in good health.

This chain's CDR3 is CASSLGSGGYEQYF. The CDR3 DNA reads as TGTGCCAGCAGTTTAGGGTCAGGGGGATACGAGCAGTACTTC. V usage is TRBV27 and J usage is TRBJ2-7; TRBD1 matches 7 bases. V was clipped by 2 bases and J by 4 bases; unmatched bases: 5. The CDR3 consists of 14 residues. Per the germline V gene, CDR1 is MNHEY and CDR2 is SMNVEV (reference sequence).